The 7 T cell receptor beta chains in this list originate from one sample, sequenced in a study of T cells expressing NK-cell markers. Reanalyzing the 5' RACE reads, TCRdb keeps one entry per CDR3 protein, without DNA. The sample has hundreds of thousands of distinct CDR3 sequences. The specimen was blood T cells: a sorted CD56 or NKG2C T cell subset, CD4+ or CD8+ T cells, or bulk PBMC T cells (not recorded which). These receptors originate from a man aged 18 to 30 in good health.

This chain connects TRBV3-1 to TRBJ2-1; the D call from TCRdb, TRBD2, cannot be confirmed without DNA. The CDR3 runs to 16 residues. Germline CDR1 is LGHDT and CDR2 is YNNKEL (reference sequence). The CDR3 loop is CASSPTSGRGYNEQFF.

The genes are TRBV11-2 and TRBJ2-1. Germline CDR1 and CDR2: SGHAT and FQNNGV. The CDR3 loop spans 13 amino acids. The CDR3 spells CATRGVSYNEQFF.

This chain links TRBV20-1 with TRBJ2-1; lacking DNA, the TRBD1 call made by TCRdb goes unchecked. Germline V lookup: CDR1 DFQATT, CDR2 SNEGSKA (reference sequence). The CDR3 is 15 amino acids. The CDR3 spells CSAREWGFSYNEQFF.

The chain carries TRBV27 and TRBJ2-2; TCRdb returns TRBD1, unconfirmable since there is no DNA. The CDR3 loop spans 15 amino acids. Germline CDR1 and CDR2: MNHEY and SMNVEV (reference sequence). CDR3 protein: CASSWGSIMAGELFF.

The rearrangement uses TRBV5-1 and TRBJ2-2. The CDR3 contains 16 residues. Germline CDR1 reads SGHRS; CDR2 reads YFSETQ. The chain's CDR3 is CASSLDVYPNTGELFF. Supplemented by reference TRBV5-1 and TRBJ2-2, the full variable domain reads KAGVTQTPRYLIKTRGQQVTLSCSPISGHRSVSWYQQTPGQGLQFLFEYFSETQRNKGNFPGRFSGRQFSNSRSEMNVSTLELGDSALYLCASSLDVYPNTGELFFGEGSRLTVL.

The gene calls are TRBV4-2 and TRBJ2-1; TCRdb selects TRBD2, and the lack of DNA leaves this call unchecked. CDR1 is LGHNA, CDR2 YNFKEQ, per germline. The CDR3 is made up of 17 amino acids. The CDR3 is CASSQEEGGGYRDEQFF.

This chain links TRBV15 with TRBJ2-1. The CDR3 runs 14 residues. Germline lookup yields CDR1 LNHNV and CDR2 YYDKDF (reference sequence). The CDR3 here is CATSRDIGINEQFF. Full variable domain (rest looked up from reference TRBV15 and TRBJ2-1): DAMVIQNPRYQVTQFGKPVTLSCSQTLNHNVMYWYQQKSSQAPKLLFHYYDKDFNNEADTPDNFQSRRPNTSFCFLDIRSPGLGDTAMYLCATSRDIGINEQFFGPGTRLTVL.